Each of the 11 T cell receptor beta chains below was sequenced from the same sample in a study of blood T cell repertoires in COVID-19. Sequenced by immunoSEQ multiplex PCR; TCRdb stores in-frame clones only, minus some. The sample shows some 460,000 clones, 80% to 90% of them seen only once. The sequencing sample was made of peripheral blood. Source of these receptors: a woman younger than 45 with acute or convalescent COVID-19.

This sequence joins TRBV11-2 and TRBJ2-3; 7 bases align to TRBD1. The CDR3 has 13 amino acids. In germline, CDR1 is SGHAT, CDR2 FQNNGV. V gave up 5 bases and J gave up 5 bases; unmatched junction bases: 4. CDR3 DNA: TGTGCCAGCAGCCAAGACAGGGAAGATACGCAGTATTTT. It encodes CASSQDREDTQYF.

The rearrangement uses TRBV5-1 and TRBJ2-1; 11 nucleotides match TRBD2. From germline, CDR1 is SGHRS and CDR2 YFSETQ. The CDR3 is made up of 16 amino acids. The junction had 5 bases not matched to a gene; V was cut back by 1 base and J by 5 bases. The CDR3 region is CASSLTGLADHNEQFF. CDR3 DNA sequence: TGCGCCAGCAGCTTGACGGGACTAGCGGACCACAATGAGCAGTTCTTC.

With regard to this clone: The sample holds other DNA sequences that translate to the same CDR3. The V gene is TRBV9, the J gene TRBJ2-1; D may be TRBD1 (7 bases). The CDR3 extends over 13 amino acids. Germline CDR1 is SGDLS and CDR2 is YYNGEE. V was pared by 2 bases and J by 8 bases, with 11 bases between. In DNA form, the CDR3 reads TGTGCCAGCAGCGTTGGAGGGGGCGATGAGCAGTTCTTC. It translates to CASSVGGGDEQFF.

This sequence joins TRBV2 and TRBJ1-1; 11 nucleotides match TRBD1. V was pared by 6 bases and J by 6 bases, with 9 bases of the junction left unmatched. The CDR3 length is 15 residues. From germline, CDR1 is SNHLY and CDR2 FYNNEI. The CDR3 region is CASSPWTGGFSEAFF. The CDR3 DNA is TGTGCCAGCAGCCCCTGGACAGGGGGCTTTTCTGAAGCTTTCTTT.

This clone was recorded once. The chain recombines TRBV10-2 with TRBJ2-3, with unresolved D. Trimming left V 6 bases short and J 0 bases short, with 7 bases between. The V gene's germline CDR1 is WSHSY and CDR2 SAAADI. This CDR3 is 13 amino acids long. The CDR3 sequence: CASSLISTDTQYF. For the CDR3, the DNA is TGCGCCAGCAGCCTAATTAGCACAGATACGCAGTATTTT.

The chain links TRBV5-1 to TRBJ2-3, with 10 positions matching TRBD2. The CDR3 length is 15 residues. Germline V gene data show CDR1 as SGHRS and CDR2 as YFSETQ. V was clipped by 4 bases and J by 4 bases; unmatched bases: 6. The CDR3 spells CASSTSLAGADTQYF. As DNA, the CDR3 is TGCGCCAGCAGCACCTCTCTAGCGGGGGCAGATACGCAGTATTTT.

The chain couples TRBV3-1 (or the pseudogene TRBV3-2) to TRBJ1-1; no definite D call. CDR3 length: 12 residues. Germline-derived CDR1 and CDR2 are LGHDT and YNNKEL (reference sequence). V dropped 4 bases and J dropped 1 base, with 4 bases sitting between them. The CDR3 bases are TGTGCCAGCAGCCGCAGGAACACTGAAGCTTTCTTT. Amino acids: CASSRRNTEAFF.

V and J are TRBV6-1 and TRBJ2-3; D is uncertain. Per germline, CDR1 MNHNS and CDR2 SASEGT. V lost 1 base, J lost 1 base, and 6 bases lay in between. This CDR3 is built from 14 residues. The chain's CDR3 is CASSEVLGTDTQYF. As DNA, the CDR3 is TGTGCCAGCAGTGAAGTCCTCGGCACAGATACGCAGTATTTT.

The rearrangement links TRBV18 to TRBJ1-4; D unresolved. The CDR3 has 13 amino acids. Germline assignment: CDR1 KGHSH and CDR2 LQKENI. V was clipped by 6 bases and J by 8 bases, with 13 bases between them. As DNA, the CDR3 is TGTGCCAGCTCTAGCCCGACGAGGGAAAAACTGTTTTTT. This encodes CASSSPTREKLFF. The full variable domain, its missing parts supplied by reference TRBV18 and TRBJ1-4, is NAGVMQNPRHLVRRRGQEARLRCSPMKGHSHVYWYRQLPEEGLKFMVYLQKENIIDESGMPKERFSAEFPKEGPSILRIQQVVRGDSAAYFCASSSPTREKLFFGSGTQLSVL.

This sequence joins TRBV30 and TRBJ1-2, with a tentative D call TRBD1 (5 bases). Germline V gene data show CDR1 as GTSNPN and CDR2 as SVGIG (reference sequence). The CDR3 length is 16 residues. V dropped 8 bases and J dropped 1 base, with 23 bases sitting between them. CDR3 residues: CASTGTGTLRNYGYTF. The DNA for the CDR3 is TGTGCCAGTACCGGGACCGGGACTCTACGTAACTATGGCTACACCTTC.

This CDR3 reads CASSSWDRGRGAFF. DNA of the CDR3: TGTGCCAGCAGCTCGTGGGACAGGGGGCGTGGAGCTTTCTTT. V is TRBV7-9 and J is TRBJ1-1; 12 bases map to TRBD1. The junction had 7 bases not matched to a gene; V was cut back by 4 bases and J by 10 bases. The germline V gene encodes CDR1 SEHNR and CDR2 FQNEAQ (reference sequence). There are 14 residues in the CDR3.